This T cell receptor (beta chain) was recorded in a study of cutaneous CD30+ T cell lymphoproliferative disorder and hepatitis E (dated by TCRdb to the late 2010s). This clone was detected once. Its binding antigen is unknown. No per-base quality is available; no much larger clone lies one base away. The CDR3 goes from the cysteine to the phenylalanine over 16 residues. The CDR3 DNA has 48 bases and is translated from base 1. V loses 1 base, J loses 4 bases, and the germline ends lie 13 bases apart. Taken from the germline V gene, the CDR1 and CDR2 loops are SGHTA and FQGNSA. The receptor library was made with the immunoSEQ multiplex PCR assay. TCRdb's version of the immuneACCESS table is confined to in-frame rearrangements and falls short of the full clone set. An unresolved V gene accounts for under half of the shortfall where checked; the remainder is of unknown origin. The sample records about 7,700 clones, around 74% of which are singletons. The top ten clonotypes cover approximately 1% of the sample.

This chain joins TRBV7-2 to TRBJ2-2; the D gene is possibly TRBD1 or TRBD2, each agreeing over 5 bases. Sequenced: blood. The clonotype comes from a human donor with a cutaneous T cell lymphoproliferative disorder associated with hepatitis E virus. The CDR3 region reads CASSLGVGRPTGELFF. The DNA sequence is given as TGTGCCAGCAGCTTAGGGGTGGGACGGCCCACCGGGGAGCTGTTTTTT.